The following is a T cell receptor beta chain sequence with its context. Its antigen is unknown. Cells were stimulated with overlapping HIV-1 Gag 15-mer peptides. Memory cells lacking CD40L and CD69 with high CD45RO were sorted. The data were taken from a study of persistence of HIV-infected CD4 T cells. Findings and limits, study-wide: CMV- and Gag-responding cells had lower TCRbeta richness than CD3/CD28-responding cells.

Germline-derived CDR1 and CDR2 are MDHEN and SYDVKM. V was shortened by 6 bases and J by 0 bases, with 17 bases between the two germline ends. The CDR3 length is 16 residues. The libraries were made with immunoSEQ version 4 in survey mode. Sequencing used immunoSEQ multiplex PCR; TCRdb keeps in-frame clones, though not all of them. The sample yields about 60,000 clones, 65% to 75% seen once. This receptor was identified in an adult man with HIV who was CMV-seropositive. Sequenced here: CD4+ T cells sorted from PBMCs after roughly 18-hour stimulation, sampled from a patient who received antiretroviral therapy. The chain links TRBV28 to TRBJ1-2; tentative D call: TRBD1 (6 bases). CDR3 region: CASRPGQQGPNYGYTF. The CDR3 DNA sequence: TGTGCCAGCAGGCCAGGCCAACAGGGCCCTAACTATGGCTACACCTTC.